These T cell receptor beta chains were read from a single sample in a study of CD8+ T cells in alopecia areata. Repertoires were generated with immunoSEQ multiplex PCR, while TCRdb's copy carries only in-frame clones and drops some. The sample lists about 220,000 clones; less than 75% were seen once. This material consisted of CD4+ T cells sorted from blood, taken at week 4, from a patient treated with tofacitinib. All receptors come from a human donor with alopecia areata. The CDR3 runs from the conserved cysteine through the conserved F or W. The size field is filled for only some rows; it gives once, few, many or a size class.

V	J	size	CDR3
TRBV12-5	TRBJ2-1	once	CASGLILTEQFF
TRBV6-1	TRBJ1-5	few	CASNRQFSGQPQHF
TRBV7-2	TRBJ1-2	few	CASSPDRGPGYGYTF
TRBV30	TRBJ1-5	.	CALTWGGNQPQHF
TRBV7-2	TRBJ1-2	.	CASSRTGGEVYGYTF
TRBV6-1	TRBJ1-2	.	CASSKTGLEGYTF
TRBV25-1	TRBJ1-1	.	CASTGILNTEAFF
TRBV23-1	TRBJ1-2	few	CASSQYRKNGYTF
TRBV5-6	TRBJ2-5	.	CASTAQRLIQETQYF
TRBV12-5	TRBJ1-2	few	CASGSWGINYGYTF
TRBV5-1	TRBJ2-5	.	CASSLEQATPQTQYF
TRBV5-1	TRBJ2-1	.	CASSSRTSGSYNEQFF
TRBV30	TRBJ2-1	many	CAWSEKRGGRPNEQFF
TRBV27	TRBJ1-2	.	CASRSDWHYGYTF
TRBV7-2	TRBJ2-5	few	CASSQGLAGAGTQYF
TRBV20-1	TRBJ2-3	.	CSASGGDTQYF
TRBV4-3	TRBJ2-2	.	CASSQAWSNTGELFF
TRBV13	TRBJ2-3	.	CASSLPSTDTQYF
TRBV10-3	TRBJ2-5	once	CAISDQGTSGLWGQETQYF
TRBV5-1	TRBJ2-3	.	CASKPGQDSTDTQYF
TRBV7-8	TRBJ2-1	once	CATFSVPLGEQFF
TRBV7-6	TRBJ2-5	.	CASSLAVAGGLAAQYF
TRBV10-3	TRBJ1-2	few	CAITPGPHGNYGYTF
TRBV30	TRBJ1-2	.	CAWSVDYGYTF
TRBV29-1	TRBJ1-1	.	CSVTTGDPEAFF
TRBV30	TRBJ1-2	.	CAWSHRTGTRGYTF
TRBV5-1	TRBJ2-2	.	CASSLIAGATGELFF
TRBV29-1	TRBJ2-7	.	CSVGRQGGSYEQYF
TRBV6-1	TRBJ1-1	few	CASSDNGNTEAFF
TRBV7-3	TRBJ1-2	.	CASSRYYGYTF
TRBV7-2	TRBJ1-5	.	CASSQGLHYQPQHF
TRBV19	TRBJ2-2	few	CASSTGESGELFF
TRBV6-6	TRBJ2-7	.	CASSYGLSEQYF
TRBV29-1	TRBJ2-1	.	CSAGGQVSYNEQFF
TRBV23-1	TRBJ1-1	few	CAVAPEKRNTEAFF
TRBV25-1	TRBJ2-6	.	CASRGRDRANVLTF
TRBV5-4	TRBJ2-3	.	CASSPGPTDTQYF
TRBV28	TRBJ2-3	.	CASSLSSGGPDTQYF
TRBV18	TRBJ2-4	.	CASSPEQAIQYF
TRBV7-2	TRBJ2-2	many	CASSSDRVDTGELFF
TRBV29-1	TRBJ2-7	.	CSVGMSSYEQYF
TRBV5-6	TRBJ1-1	.	CASSLGDPIFITEAFF
TRBV5-6	TRBJ1-5	.	CASSSYRVSQPQHF
TRBV19	TRBJ2-2	few	CASSDGGNAGELFF
TRBV5-1	TRBJ1-6	.	CASSSGQAGSPLHF
TRBV4-2	TRBJ1-2	.	CASSQANYGYTF
TRBV15	TRBJ1-2	many	CATSGRGTARGYTF
TRBV2	TRBJ2-3	.	CASTPQGDTQYF
TRBV29-1	TRBJ2-4	few	CSVRDRKNIQYF
TRBV25-1	TRBJ2-7	.	CASSETSGTGRYEQYF
TRBV27	TRBJ2-7	few	CASSPIDIINYEQYF
TRBV29-1	TRBJ2-3	few	CSVQEGGGTTSTDTQYF
TRBV15	TRBJ1-6	few	CATSVGGHSYNSPLHF
TRBV7-9	TRBJ1-4	many	CASSRESRRVPGELFF